This TCR beta chain was sequenced during a study of blood T cell repertoires in COVID-19. Study information: Spain, Italy and the United States supplied samples that represented acute and convalescent COVID-19.

This CDR3 is built from 16 residues. Germline CDR1 LNHDA, CDR2 SQIVND (reference sequence). V dropped 9 bases and J dropped 3; count of bases not matched to a gene: 13. Assay: immunoSEQ multiplex PCR; the TCRdb copy retains only in-frame clones and omits some. Found here are about 220,000 clones, approximately 85% of them singletons; the top ten hold 2% to 3%. The receptor was isolated from a woman aged 70 to 79 with COVID-19, enrolled during active disease. Sequenced: peripheral blood. This chain uses TRBV19 with TRBJ1-2; 10 nucleotides line up with TRBD1. The CDR3 nucleotides are TGTGCCAGCCGGGACAGGGGTTACCCCAATTACTATGGCTACACCTTC. Protein: CASRDRGYPNYYGYTF.